Listed here are 13 T cell receptor beta chains from one sample, sequenced in a study of shared clonotypes between healthy human individuals. In the naive CD8 group, cells lacked CD45RO and were positively selected for CCR7, so terminally differentiated effector memory CD45RA+ cells were left out. Assay used: immunoSEQ multiplex PCR; TCRdb lists only in-frame clones, some missing. Of 2 million or so clones in the sample, roughly 95% were seen once. Sequenced sample: naive CD8+ T cells sorted from blood. These receptors were collected from a man aged 18 to 29 in good health.

This rearrangement joins TRBV28 to TRBJ2-6, with unresolved D. Trimming took 4 bases from V and 0 from J, leaving 7 bases between them. The CDR3 contains 15 residues. Per the germline V gene, CDR1 is MDHEN and CDR2 is SYDVKM. The CDR3: CASSYRPSGANVLTF. The CDR3 DNA is TGTGCCAGCAGTTATCGGCCCTCTGGGGCCAACGTCCTGACTTTC.

CDR3 nucleotide sequence: TGCGCCAGCAGCTTGGATCAGCTGTCACCCCTCCACTTT. The encoded protein is CASSLDQLSPLHF. This chain uses TRBV5-1 with TRBJ1-6; no definite D call. Trimming took 0 bases from V and 10 from J, leaving 8 bases between them. This CDR3 has 13 residues. Germline V gene sequence: CDR1 SGHRS, CDR2 YFSETQ.

As for this clone: The sample holds other DNA sequences that translate to the same CDR3. The chain is built from TRBV4-3 and TRBJ1-1; weak D call: TRBD1 (6 bases). This CDR3 comprises 14 residues. Trimming took 0 bases from V and 3 from J, leaving 8 bases between them. CDR1 and CDR2 (germline): LGHNA, YSLEER. The CDR3 DNA reads as TGCGCCAGCAGCCAAGATAGGGGGGACACTGAAGCTTTCTTT. Translated: CASSQDRGDTEAFF.

The chain combines TRBV12-5 with TRBJ1-5, with a possible D match to TRBD1 (5 bases). The V end was cut by 3 bases, the J end by 5 bases, with 14 bases between. Per the germline V gene, CDR1 is LGHNT and CDR2 is FRNRAP. CDR3 length: 15 amino acids. CDR3 coding DNA: TGTGCTAGTGGTTTCCTCGGGGGGACGGATCAGCCCCAGCATTTT. Protein: CASGFLGGTDQPQHF.

This rearrangement joins TRBV6-5 to TRBJ1-1; TRBD1 agrees at 7 bases. The germline gives CDR1 MNHEY, CDR2 SVGAGI. After removal of 2 bases from V and 2 bases from J, the junction contained 5 bases not matched to a gene. The CDR3 has 15 residues. CDR3 in DNA: TGTGCCAGCAGTTACGAGCAGGGGGGAAACACTGAAGCTTTCTTT. It encodes CASSYEQGGNTEAFF.

V and J are TRBV5-6 and TRBJ2-5; possible D gene TRBD2, 5 bases. CDR1 and CDR2 from the germline V gene are SGHDT and YYEEEE. This CDR3 region has 14 residues. Trimming stripped 2 bases from V and 0 bases from J, with 8 bases between. CDR3 in amino acids: CASSFGDYQETQYF. The CDR3, as DNA: TGTGCCAGCAGCTTCGGGGATTACCAAGAGACCCAGTACTTC.

The rearrangement links TRBV1 to TRBJ1-5; TRBD1, the table's D call, lacks a check against the DNA. TRBV1 is a known pseudogene. There are 17 residues in the CDR3. The CDR3 protein is CTSSPEAGDGSNQPQHF. For the CDR3, the DNA is TGCACCAGCAGCCCTGAGGCAGGGGACGGTAGCAATCAGCCCCAGCATTTT.

A note on this clone: This sample includes further DNA sequences coding for the same CDR3. The V and J genes are TRBV27 and TRBJ2-7; D gene unclear. CDR1 MNHEY and CDR2 SMNVEV come from the germline V gene (reference sequence). The ends were cut back, 2 bases at V and 0 bases at J, with 8 bases in the middle. This CDR3 has 14 amino acids. In DNA, the CDR3 is TGTGCCAGCAGTTTAGGCGGCCTCTCCTACGAGCAGTACTTC. Amino acids: CASSLGGLSYEQYF.

The V gene is TRBV1, the J gene TRBJ2-7; the table's D call of TRBD2 was not tested on the DNA. TRBV1 is labeled a pseudogene. The length of the CDR3 is 16 residues. The CDR3 is CTSSQDLTSGTYEQYF. CDR3 sequence (DNA): TGCACCAGCAGCCAAGATTTGACTAGCGGCACCTACGAGCAGTACTTC.

The V call is TRBV9, the J call TRBJ1-3; a weak D match, TRBD1 (5 bases). The V end was cut by 3 bases, the J end by 0 bases, with 10 bases between. The CDR3 contains 15 residues. The germline V gene encodes CDR1 SGDLS and CDR2 YYNGEE. As DNA, the CDR3 is TGTGCCAGCAGCGATCAGGGCTACTCTGGAAACACCATATATTTT. Its translation: CASSDQGYSGNTIYF.

V usage is TRBV15 and J usage is TRBJ1-2; no clear D gene. Germline loops: CDR1 LNHNV, CDR2 YYDKDF (reference sequence). The CDR3 contains 14 residues. The V end was cut by 7 bases, the J end by 2 bases, with 14 bases between. The CDR3 here is CATKVDGSNYGYTF. CDR3 bases: TGTGCCACCAAGGTTGACGGTTCAAACTATGGCTACACCTTC. Complete variable domain (other parts from reference TRBV15 and TRBJ1-2): DAMVIQNPRYQVTQFGKPVTLSCSQTLNHNVMYWYQQKSSQAPKLLFHYYDKDFNNEADTPDNFQSRRPNTSFCFLDIRSPGLGDTAMYLCATKVDGSNYGYTFGSGTRLTVV.

The chain couples TRBV5-5 to TRBJ1-1, with D unresolved. V gave up 0 bases and J gave up 3 bases, with 6 bases separating them. Germline CDR1 reads SGHKS; CDR2 reads YYEKEE (reference sequence). The CDR3 has 13 amino acids. This chain's CDR3 is CASSLEADTEAFF. In DNA, the CDR3 is TGTGCCAGCAGCTTGGAGGCAGACACTGAAGCTTTCTTT.

CDR3 sequence: CASSLAEGQIYEQYF. CDR3 coding DNA: TGTGCCAGCAGCTTAGCGGAGGGACAGATCTACGAGCAGTACTTC. The chain carries TRBV7-2 and TRBJ2-7; weak D call: TRBD1 (7 bases). This CDR3 has 15 amino acids. The germline V gene has CDR1 SGHTA and CDR2 FQGNSA. V was shortened by 0 bases and J by 3 bases, with 12 bases between the two germline ends. Supplemented by reference TRBV7-2 and TRBJ2-7, the full variable domain reads GAGVSQSPSNKVTEKGKDVELRCDPISGHTALYWYRQSLGQGLEFLIYFQGNSAPDKSGLPSDRFSAERTGGSVSTLTIQRTQQEDSAVYLCASSLAEGQIYEQYFGPGTRLTVT.